This is a list of T cell receptor beta chains from one sample in a study of T cell responses to AZD1222 COVID-19 vaccine. Clones were read by immunoSEQ multiplex PCR, and TCRdb kept only the in-frame ones, dropping some. The repertoire holds more than 65,000 clones, with roughly nine tenths as singletons. Sequences were derived from peripheral blood, sampled on day 0 of AZD1222 vaccination. The receptors here all came from an adult in good health. The CDR3 runs from the conserved cysteine through the conserved F or W. A D gene is named only where the DNA matches it firmly. Clone size, where shown, is once, few, many, or a class for clones that have expanded.

d_gene	v_gene	j_gene	abundance	CDR3nt	CDR3aa
NA	TRBV5-1	TRBJ1-1	NA	TGCGCCAGCAGCTTGGACACAGGGAATACTGAAGCTTTCTTT	CASSLDTGNTEAFF
NA	TRBV5-1	TRBJ2-1	few	TGCGCCAGCAGCTCTTACGGGGGAAGTTCCCACAATGAGCAGTTCTTC	CASSSYGGSSHNEQFF
NA	TRBV3-1/TRBV3-2	TRBJ2-2	once	TGTGCCAGCAGCCCACTCCGGACGGGCACCGGGGAGCTGTTTTTT	CASSPLRTGTGELFF
TRBD1	TRBV4-1	TRBJ2-7	few	TGCGCCAGCAGCCAACCTATAACCCGGGACAGGGTCTCCGGGCAGTACTTC	CASSQPITRDRVSGQYF
NA	TRBV6-4	TRBJ2-2	NA	TGTGCCAGCAGTGAGGGGGGCGCGAACACCGGGGAGCTGTTTTTT	CASSEGGANTGELFF
TRBD2	TRBV3-1/TRBV3-2	TRBJ2-1	medium-sized	TGTGCCAGCAGCCAAGACCTAGCGGAGGCCTACAATGAGCAGTTCTTC	CASSQDLAEAYNEQFF
TRBD1	TRBV19	TRBJ1-5	NA	TGTGCCAGTACCTTAGGACAGGGTGTACAGCCCCAGCATTTT	CASTLGQGVQPQHF
TRBD1	TRBV28	TRBJ2-6	NA	TGTGCCAGCAGTTTACACGGACAGGCTGGGGCCAACGTCCTGACTTTC	CASSLHGQAGANVLTF
NA	TRBV28	TRBJ1-2	few	TGTGCCAGCGGTGGGATCTATGGCTACACCTTC	CASGGIYGYTF
NA	TRBV15	TRBJ2-6	NA	TGTGCCACCAGCAGAGATGGTGACTCTGGGGCCAACGTCCTGACTTTC	CATSRDGDSGANVLTF